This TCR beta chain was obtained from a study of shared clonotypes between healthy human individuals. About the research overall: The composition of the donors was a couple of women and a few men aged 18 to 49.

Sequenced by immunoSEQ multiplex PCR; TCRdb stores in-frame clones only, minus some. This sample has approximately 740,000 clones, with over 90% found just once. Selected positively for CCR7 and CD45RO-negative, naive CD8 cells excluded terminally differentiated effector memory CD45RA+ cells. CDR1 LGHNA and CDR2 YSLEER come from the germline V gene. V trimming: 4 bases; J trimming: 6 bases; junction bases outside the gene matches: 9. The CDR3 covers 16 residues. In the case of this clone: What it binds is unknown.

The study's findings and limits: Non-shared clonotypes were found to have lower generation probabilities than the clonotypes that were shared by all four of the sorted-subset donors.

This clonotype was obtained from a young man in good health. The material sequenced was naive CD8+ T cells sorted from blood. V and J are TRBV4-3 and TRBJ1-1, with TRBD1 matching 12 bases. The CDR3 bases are TGCGCCAGCAGCCCCCGACCGGGACAGGGGGCTCCTGAAGCTTTCTTT. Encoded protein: CASSPRPGQGAPEAFF.